This T cell receptor beta chain was identified during a study of shared clonotypes between healthy human individuals. Deletions cut 4 bases from V and 11 bases from J, with 14 bases between. The CDR3 is made up of 12 amino acids. The germline V gene has CDR1 SEHNR and CDR2 FQNEAQ (reference sequence). Sequencing used immunoSEQ multiplex PCR; TCRdb keeps in-frame clones, though not all of them. Among about 650,000 clones, around 95% were seen once, and the ten largest hold roughly 0.1%. Study observations and caveats: Around 5.4% of naive CD4 clonotypes were common to a few donors.

Positively selected for CCR7, the CD45RO-negative cells used as naive CD8 cells excluded terminally differentiated effector memory CD45RA+ cells. Regarding this clone: Its target is not known.

The clonotype was recovered from a woman under 40 in good health. Input material: naive CD8+ T cells sorted from blood. The chain carries TRBV7-9 and TRBJ2-5, with D perhaps given as TRBD1 or TRBD2 (6 bases each). The CDR3 sequence: CASSSGAWGQYF. The CDR3 coding sequence is TGTGCCAGCAGCTCGGGGGCTTGGGGGCAGTACTTC.